The clone carrying this TCR beta chain was recorded many times. TCRdb used MiXCR to reprocess the 5' RACE reads, holding one entry per CDR3 protein. Of around 35,000 distinct CDR3 sequences listed, 5% to 6.5% are singletons. Germline loops: CDR1 SGDLS, CDR2 YYNGEE. The CDR3 loop spans 16 amino acids. Trimming removed 0 bases from V and 0 bases from J, with 10 bases in between. The data stem from a study of early T cells in non-severe SARS-CoV-2 infection. The sequenced sample consisted of whole blood. The V gene is TRBV9, the J gene TRBJ2-1; a possible D gene is TRBD1 (5 bases). This TCR was recovered from an adult who was a healthcare worker with PCR-confirmed SARS-CoV-2 infection or an uninfected control (not recorded which). In DNA, the CDR3 is TGTGCCAGCAGCGTAGGGGCAGACAGCTCCTACAATGAGCAGTTCTTC. This codes for CASSVGADSSYNEQFF.